These 32 T cell receptor beta chains originate from one sample sequenced in a study of chemoradiotherapy in HPV16-positive cancers. Data came from immunoSEQ multiplex PCR; TCRdb stores just in-frame clones and leaves some out. The table records some 8,600 clones, 85% to 90% of them present only once. The material sequenced was blood, taken from a patient who underwent chemoradiotherapy. The receptors stem from a human donor with HPV-associated anogenital cancer.

V usage is TRBV7-8 and J usage is TRBJ2-5, with 16 bases that match TRBD2. V was pared by 5 bases and J by 5 bases, with 11 bases of the junction left unmatched. The CDR3 runs to 18 residues. Germline assignment: CDR1 SGHVS and CDR2 FQNEAQ. Here the CDR3 reads CASSRRPGLAGGHETQYF. The CDR3 nucleotides read TGTGCCAGCAGCCGGAGACCGGGACTAGCGGGGGGGCATGAGACCCAGTACTTC.

This chain connects TRBV27 to TRBJ1-1, with a possible D match to TRBD1 (5 bases). The CDR3 sequence is 13 residues long. V dropped 6 bases and J dropped 6 bases, with 14 bases sitting between them. Germline assignment: CDR1 MNHEY and CDR2 SMNVEV (reference sequence). CDR3 residues: CASSAGGTSEAFF. CDR3 DNA: TGTGCCAGCAGCGCGGGGGGGACCTCTGAAGCTTTCTTT.

The chain is built from TRBV5-6 and TRBJ1-2; 7 bases align to TRBD1. The CDR3 contains 13 residues. The germline V gene has CDR1 SGHDT and CDR2 YYEEEE. The V segment lost 6 bases and the J segment 8 bases; nucleotides outside the gene matches: 10. The CDR3 is CASTGGGRVGYTF. CDR3 nucleotides: TGTGCCAGCACAGGGGGGGGGAGGGTCGGCTACACCTTC.

A remark on this clone: The sample holds other DNA sequences that translate to the same CDR3. The chain has TRBV5-6 and TRBJ2-2, with 10 bases lining up with TRBD2. The V and J ends lost 0 bases and 4 bases, in that order; junction bases with no gene match: 0. This CDR3 is built from 15 residues. Germline V gene lookup returns CDR1 SGHDT and CDR2 YYEEEE. CDR3 protein: CASSLGLAGTGELFF. CDR3 coding DNA: TGTGCCAGCAGCTTGGGACTAGCGGGCACCGGGGAGCTGTTTTTT.

J is TRBJ1-5 and V is TRBV6-1; D remains unclear. V dropped 4 bases and J dropped 6 bases, with 10 bases sitting between them. This CDR3 is 13 amino acids long. Looked up from germline, CDR1 is MNHNS and CDR2 is SASEGT. The CDR3 spells CASSVREGQPQHF. The CDR3 bases are TGTGCCAGCAGTGTTAGAGAGGGTCAGCCCCAGCATTTT.

The rearrangement joins TRBV7-3 to TRBJ1-1; D remains unclear. The germline V and J ends were trimmed by 2 bases and 2 bases, with 6 bases remaining between them. The CDR3 loop spans 13 amino acids. Per germline, CDR1 SGHTA and CDR2 FQGTGA. CDR3 nucleotide sequence: TGTGCCAGCAGCTTAGTGGGTAACACTGAAGCTTTCTTT. The encoded protein is CASSLVGNTEAFF.

This clone was counted only a few times. The V call is TRBV6-1, the J call TRBJ2-7; 8 positions match TRBD1. Germline loops: CDR1 MNHNS, CDR2 SASEGT. The CDR3 extends over 17 amino acids. With V trimmed by 4 bases and J by 2 bases, 13 bases remained unmatched. In DNA form, the CDR3 reads TGTGCCAGCAGTGTTTCGCCGACAGGGGAGAGGGCCTACGAGCAGTACTTC. This translates into CASSVSPTGERAYEQYF.

The rearrangement uses TRBV6-1 and TRBJ1-2; D not certain. Germline values: CDR1 MNHNS, CDR2 SASEGT. The CDR3 loop spans 13 amino acids. V lost 2 bases and J 8 bases, leaving 12 bases between the germline ends. CDR3 loop: CASSELGSGGYTF. In DNA, the CDR3 is TGTGCCAGCAGTGAATTGGGATCTGGAGGCTACACCTTC.

This chain connects TRBV28 to TRBJ2-5; weak D call: TRBD1 (6 bases). CDR1 MDHEN and CDR2 SYDVKM come from the germline V gene. The CDR3 covers 14 residues. Trimming cost V 7 bases and J 5 bases, with 17 bases left between them. CDR3 region: CASINLGQGETQYF. The CDR3 DNA sequence: TGTGCCAGCATCAATCTCGGCCAGGGGGAGACCCAGTACTTC.

This clone was counted once. The chain uses TRBV19 and TRBJ1-2, with TRBD1 matching over 8 bases. V lost 6 bases and J lost 4; bases outside the gene matches: 7. Germline CDR1 and CDR2: LNHDA and SQIVND (reference sequence). The length of the CDR3 is 14 residues. The CDR3 spells CASRPGQASYGYTF. The CDR3 DNA is TGTGCCAGTAGGCCGGGACAGGCATCCTATGGCTACACCTTC.

The V and J genes are TRBV7-8 and TRBJ2-7, with D perhaps TRBD1 (5 bases). The CDR3 runs to 12 residues. V lost 2 bases, J lost 3 bases, and 5 bases lay in between. Germline values: CDR1 SGHVS, CDR2 FQNEAQ. The CDR3 DNA reads as TGTGCCAGCAGCTTACAGGGCTACGAGCAGTACTTC. Translating it yields CASSLQGYEQYF. Supplemented by reference TRBV7-8 and TRBJ2-7, the full variable domain reads GAGVSQSPRYKVAKRGQDVALRCDPISGHVSLFWYQQALGQGPEFLTYFQNEAQLDKSGLPSDRFFAERPEGSVSTLKIQRTQQEDSAVYLCASSLQGYEQYFGPGTRLTVT.

The chain couples TRBV6-6 to TRBJ2-6; D gene uncertain. Germline CDR1 MNHNY, CDR2 SVGAGI (reference sequence). This CDR3 comprises 14 residues. V dropped 5 bases and J dropped 0 bases, with 5 bases sitting between them. The DNA of the CDR3 is TGTGCCAGCAGTGGCTACTCTGGGGCCAACGTCCTGACTTTC. Translation: CASSGYSGANVLTF.

This chain connects TRBV6-5 to TRBJ1-6, with D unresolved. V was shortened by 8 bases and J by 7 bases, with 15 bases between the two germline ends. The CDR3 covers 14 residues. Per the germline V gene, CDR1 is MNHEY and CDR2 is SVGAGI. This CDR3 reads CASRREGRNSPLHF. Written as DNA, the CDR3 is TGTGCCAGCCGACGCGAGGGAAGGAATTCACCCCTCCACTTT.

The chain carries TRBV28 and TRBJ1-4; TRBD1 might be the D (5 bases). V was shortened by 2 bases and J by 10 bases, with 17 bases between the two germline ends. This CDR3 contains 15 residues. From germline, CDR1 is MDHEN and CDR2 SYDVKM. For the CDR3, the DNA is TGTGCCAGCAGTTTACGGGGGGGAGGGGTGGGAAAACTGTTTTTT. Protein product: CASSLRGGGVGKLFF.

V usage is TRBV28 and J usage is TRBJ1-4; D remains unclear. Germline V gene data show CDR1 as MDHEN and CDR2 as SYDVKM. The CDR3 covers 14 residues. The V end lost 5 bases, the J end lost 6 bases, and 13 bases lay between the germline ends. CDR3 DNA: TGTGCCAGCAGTGCGATCAGGTTCGATGAAAAACTGTTTTTT. Translating gives CASSAIRFDEKLFF.

V is TRBV18 and J is TRBJ2-5, with D possibly being TRBD2 (6 bases). This CDR3 has 15 amino acids. Germline-derived CDR1 and CDR2 are KGHSH and LQKENI. Trimming left V 3 bases short and J 3 bases short, with 14 bases between. This chain's CDR3 is CASSPPMGGEETQYF. DNA of the CDR3: TGTGCCAGCTCACCGCCCATGGGCGGGGAAGAGACCCAGTACTTC. The variable domain in full, completed from reference TRBV18 and TRBJ2-5, reads NAGVMQNPRHLVRRRGQEARLRCSPMKGHSHVYWYRQLPEEGLKFMVYLQKENIIDESGMPKERFSAEFPKEGPSILRIQQVVRGDSAAYFCASSPPMGGEETQYFGPGTRLLVL.

The chain employs TRBV11-2 and TRBJ2-4; D unresolved. The V gene's germline CDR1 is SGHAT and CDR2 FQNNGV. This CDR3 region has 16 residues. The V end was cut by 0 bases, the J end by 7 bases, with 16 bases between. The CDR3 DNA sequence: TGTGCCAGCAGCTTAGATCTTGGCTCCCGGCTTAACATTCAGTACTTC. Amino acids: CASSLDLGSRLNIQYF.

The V call is TRBV5-1, the J call TRBJ1-4; D ambiguous. The CDR3 covers 15 residues. Germline V gives CDR1 SGHRS, CDR2 YFSETQ. Trimming shortened V by 0 bases and J by 3 bases, and 9 bases separated the two germline ends. The CDR3 here is CASSLVSGSNEKLFF. Written as DNA, the CDR3 is TGCGCCAGCAGCTTGGTCTCGGGGTCTAATGAAAAACTGTTTTTT. Together with reference TRBV5-1 and TRBJ1-4, the CDR3 gives the full variable domain: KAGVTQTPRYLIKTRGQQVTLSCSPISGHRSVSWYQQTPGQGLQFLFEYFSETQRNKGNFPGRFSGRQFSNSRSEMNVSTLELGDSALYLCASSLVSGSNEKLFFGSGTQLSVL.

This chain uses TRBV28 with TRBJ2-7; TRBD1 might be the D (6 bases). There are 14 residues in the CDR3. Trimming pared 6 bases from V and 2 bases from J, leaving 14 bases between. Germline V gives CDR1 MDHEN, CDR2 SYDVKM. CDR3 sequence (DNA): TGTGCCAGCAGGCTCCCGGGACAACCCTACGAGCAGTACTTC. Translated: CASRLPGQPYEQYF.

V gene TRBV7-2 combines with J gene TRBJ2-2; D might be TRBD1 (5 bases). The germline V gene encodes CDR1 SGHTA and CDR2 FQGNSA. The germline V and J ends were trimmed by 2 bases and 0 bases, with 10 bases remaining between them. The CDR3 totals 16 residues. The CDR3 sequence is CASSLHGQSNTGELFF. DNA for the CDR3: TGTGCCAGCAGCTTACATGGACAATCGAACACCGGGGAGCTGTTTTTT.

V and J are TRBV5-4 and TRBJ1-4; D unclear. Trimming removed 2 bases from V and 3 bases from J, with 8 bases in between. The CDR3 length is 14 residues. CDR1 and CDR2 from the germline V gene are SGHNT and YYREEE (reference sequence). The CDR3 sequence is CASSFGLANEKLFF. The CDR3, as DNA: TGTGCCAGCAGCTTTGGGTTGGCTAATGAAAAACTGTTTTTT.

The rearrangement links TRBV5-4 to TRBJ2-7; D is ambiguous. Looked up from germline, CDR1 is SGHNT and CDR2 is YYREEE (reference sequence). The CDR3 covers 16 residues. The germline V and J ends were trimmed by 0 bases and 4 bases, with 17 bases remaining between them. This CDR3 is CASSLVYSVGTYEQYF. The CDR3 DNA reads as TGTGCCAGCAGCTTGGTGTACTCGGTGGGAACTTACGAGCAGTACTTC.

This clone has a handful of counts. V and J are TRBV28 and TRBJ2-7, with 8 bases matching TRBD1. This CDR3 is 15 amino acids long. Germline V gene sequence: CDR1 MDHEN, CDR2 SYDVKM. V shed 5 bases, J shed 2 bases, and the junction held 8 bases outside the gene matches. CDR3 sequence (DNA): TGTGCCAGCAGTCGCCACCGGGACAGGACCTACGAGCAGTACTTC. It translates to CASSRHRDRTYEQYF.

V usage is TRBV19 and J usage is TRBJ2-7, with a tentative D call TRBD2 (6 bases). The V and J ends lost 4 bases and 3 bases respectively, with 16 bases between them. Germline V lookup: CDR1 LNHDA, CDR2 SQIVND (reference sequence). This CDR3 region has 15 residues. The CDR3 DNA follows: TGTGCCAGTAGTACAGAGGGTAGCGGCTTCTACGAGCAGTACTTC. This sequence encodes CASSTEGSGFYEQYF.

J is TRBJ1-2 and V is TRBV7-2; no clear D. Germline loops: CDR1 SGHTA, CDR2 FQGNSA. V was shortened by 7 bases and J by 0 bases, with 15 bases between the two germline ends. The CDR3 contains 15 residues. This CDR3 is CASTLSPSANYGYTF. CDR3 DNA: TGTGCCAGCACCCTAAGTCCTTCAGCTAACTATGGCTACACCTTC.

The chain employs TRBV6-5 and TRBJ2-7; possibly TRBD1 for D (5 bases). The V end lost 7 bases, the J end lost 0 bases, and 10 bases lay between the germline ends. The CDR3 has 13 amino acids. CDR1 is MNHEY and CDR2 is SVGAGI in the germline V gene. The CDR3 sequence is CASTRASSYEQYF. The CDR3 DNA follows: TGTGCCAGCACCAGGGCCAGCTCCTACGAGCAGTACTTC.

V gene TRBV28 combines with J gene TRBJ2-1; the D gene is possibly TRBD2 (6 bases). The V gene's germline CDR1 is MDHEN and CDR2 SYDVKM. Trimming took off 7 bases at V and 2 bases at J, with 15 bases between the two ends. The CDR3 loop spans 15 amino acids. The CDR3 loop reads CASNKGTGTYNEQFF. CDR3 bases: TGTGCCAGCAATAAAGGGACTGGTACCTACAATGAGCAGTTCTTC.

The V call is TRBV6-5, the J call TRBJ1-2, with TRBD1 as a possible D gene (5 bases). V was trimmed by 5 bases and J by 1 base, leaving 11 bases between them. CDR1 and CDR2 (germline): MNHEY, SVGAGI. This CDR3 has 14 residues. The CDR3 loop reads CASSKRDRNYGYTF. The CDR3 DNA follows: TGTGCCAGCAGTAAACGGGACCGTAACTATGGCTACACCTTC.

The J gene is TRBJ2-5, the V gene TRBV5-6; D is possibly TRBD2 (6 bases). The ends were cut back, 0 bases at V and 5 bases at J, with 14 bases in the middle. Germline CDR1 SGHDT, CDR2 YYEEEE. The CDR3 sequence is 15 residues long. CDR3 residues: CASSLDTGTRETQYF. CDR3 coding DNA: TGTGCCAGCAGCTTGGATACCGGGACTCGCGAGACCCAGTACTTC. The whole variable domain, filled in from reference TRBV5-6 and TRBJ2-5, reads DAGVTQSPTHLIKTRGQQVTLRCSPKSGHDTVSWYQQALGQGPQFIFQYYEEEERQRGNFPDRFSGHQFPNYSSELNVNALLLGDSALYLCASSLDTGTRETQYFGPGTRLLVL.

The rearrangement uses TRBV2 and TRBJ2-2, with D perhaps matching TRBD1 (5 bases). This CDR3 is 15 amino acids long. V shed 2 bases and J shed 0 bases, with 7 bases lying between them. In germline, CDR1 is SNHLY, CDR2 FYNNEI. In DNA, the CDR3 is TGTGCCAGCAGTGAAAGACAGACGAACACCGGGGAGCTGTTTTTT. Its translation: CASSERQTNTGELFF.

The J gene is TRBJ1-1, the V gene TRBV18; maybe TRBD1 (5 bases). The germline V gene encodes CDR1 KGHSH and CDR2 LQKENI. V lost 4 bases to trimming and J lost 1 base, with 7 bases between them. This CDR3 is 13 amino acids long. CDR3 nucleotides: TGTGCCAGCTCACAACAGGAGAACACTGAAGCTTTCTTT. Translating it yields CASSQQENTEAFF.

This rearrangement joins TRBV6-5 to TRBJ1-6, with 8 nucleotides matching TRBD1. The CDR3 loop spans 16 amino acids. V dropped 0 bases and J dropped 6; count of bases not matched to a gene: 4. The V gene's germline CDR1 is MNHEY and CDR2 SVGAGI. This CDR3 is CASSYSARGLNSPLHF. In DNA form, the CDR3 reads TGTGCCAGCAGTTACTCAGCCAGGGGGCTTAATTCACCCCTCCACTTT.